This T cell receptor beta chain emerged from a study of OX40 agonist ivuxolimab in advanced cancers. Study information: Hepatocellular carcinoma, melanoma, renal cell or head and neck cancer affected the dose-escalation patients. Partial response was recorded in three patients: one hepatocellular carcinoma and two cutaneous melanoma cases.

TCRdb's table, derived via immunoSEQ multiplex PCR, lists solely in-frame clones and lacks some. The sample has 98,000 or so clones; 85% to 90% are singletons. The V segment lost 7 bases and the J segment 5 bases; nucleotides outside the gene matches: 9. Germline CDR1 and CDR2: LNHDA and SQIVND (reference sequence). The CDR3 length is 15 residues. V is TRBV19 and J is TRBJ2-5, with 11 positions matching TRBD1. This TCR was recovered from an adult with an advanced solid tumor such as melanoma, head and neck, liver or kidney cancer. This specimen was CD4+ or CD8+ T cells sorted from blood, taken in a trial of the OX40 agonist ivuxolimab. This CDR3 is CASNPRTGGGETQYF. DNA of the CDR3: TGTGCCAGTAACCCCCGGACAGGGGGCGGGGAGACCCAGTACTTC.